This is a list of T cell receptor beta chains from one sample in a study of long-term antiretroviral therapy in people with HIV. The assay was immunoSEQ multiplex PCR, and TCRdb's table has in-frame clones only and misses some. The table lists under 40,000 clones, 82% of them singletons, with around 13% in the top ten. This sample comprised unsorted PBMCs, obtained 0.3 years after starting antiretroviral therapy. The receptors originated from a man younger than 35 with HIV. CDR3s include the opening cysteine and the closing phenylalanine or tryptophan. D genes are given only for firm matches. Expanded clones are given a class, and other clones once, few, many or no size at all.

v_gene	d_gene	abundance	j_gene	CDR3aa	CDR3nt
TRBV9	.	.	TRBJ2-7	CASSPLDGGYEQYF	TGTGCCAGCAGCCCCCTGGACGGGGGCTACGAGCAGTACTTC
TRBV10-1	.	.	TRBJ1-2	CASSAGSGNYGYTF	TGCGCCAGCAGTGCGGGGTCGGGGAACTATGGCTACACCTTC
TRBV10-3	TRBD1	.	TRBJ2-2	CAIAPGGTGGRTGELFF	TGTGCCATCGCCCCAGGGGGGACAGGGGGCAGGACCGGGGAGCTGTTTTTT
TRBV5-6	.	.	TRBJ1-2	CASSLHRFYPNYGYTF	TGTGCCAGCAGCTTGCACAGGTTCTACCCTAACTATGGCTACACCTTC
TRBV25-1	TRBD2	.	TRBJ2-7	CASSDLNRDRGDYEQYF	TGTGCCAGCAGTGACTTGAACCGGGACCGGGGGGACTACGAGCAGTACTTC
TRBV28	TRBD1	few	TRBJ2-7	CASRPLDREEYEQYF	TGTGCCAGCCGCCCTCTGGACAGGGAGGAGTACGAGCAGTACTTC
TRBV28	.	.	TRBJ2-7	CASSRGGYEQYF	TGTGCCAGCAGCAGGGGTGGCTACGAGCAGTACTTC
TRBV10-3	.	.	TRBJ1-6	CAGHREDNSPLHF	TGTGCCGGCCACAGGGAGGATAATTCACCCCTCCACTTT
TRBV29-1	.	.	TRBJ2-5	CSFWTTRELQTQYF	TGCAGCTTTTGGACTACTCGGGAGTTACAGACCCAGTACTTC
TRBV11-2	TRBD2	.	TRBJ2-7	CASSRPGTTRYEQYF	TGTGCCAGCAGCCGACCCGGGACTACCAGATACGAGCAGTACTTC
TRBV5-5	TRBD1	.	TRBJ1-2	CASSLDPGTANYGYTF	TGTGCCAGCAGCTTGGACCCCGGGACAGCGAACTATGGCTACACCTTC
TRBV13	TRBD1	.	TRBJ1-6	CASRQTGRNSPLHF	TGTGCCAGCCGCCAGACAGGGCGCAATTCACCCCTCCACTTT
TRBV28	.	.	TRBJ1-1	CASTPWAGRTEAFF	TGTGCCAGCACTCCCTGGGCAGGGCGGACTGAAGCTTTCTTT
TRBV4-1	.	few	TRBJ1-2	CASSQSGGYGYTF	TGCGCCAGCAGCCAGTCGGGCGGTTATGGCTACACCTTC
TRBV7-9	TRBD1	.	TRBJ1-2	CASSPTRTGWGYTF	TGTGCCAGCAGCCCAACAAGGACAGGGTGGGGCTACACCTTC
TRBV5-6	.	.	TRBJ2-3	CASSRGTDTQYF	TGTGCCAGCAGCCGGGGCACAGATACGCAGTATTTT
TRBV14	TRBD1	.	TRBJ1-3	CASSQGLRDRTGNTIYF	TGTGCCAGCAGCCAAGGGTTAAGGGACAGGACTGGAAACACCATATATTTT
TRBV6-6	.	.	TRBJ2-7	CASSYHPYEQYF	TGTGCCAGCAGTTACCACCCTTACGAGCAGTACTTC
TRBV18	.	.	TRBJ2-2	CASSPVRGTGELFF	TGTGCCAGCTCACCGGTCAGGGGCACCGGGGAGCTGTTTTTT